The present TCR beta chain was sequenced within a study of cytomegalovirus exposure and HLA in healthy donors (dated by TCRdb to about 2017). Turning to the overall study: The approximately 710 repertoires of the first cohort and the 95 to 150 validation repertoires were produced on the same platform, according to a later analysis. The study aimed to test whether signatures of past pathogen exposure could be identified by cataloging public T cell receptors. A separate validation cohort of over a hundred different subjects was used in addition to the roughly 670-subject first cohort. To predict cytomegalovirus infection status, the study brought together high-throughput TCR immunosequencing, statistical association of individual TCRs with disease status, and machine learning. Broader findings and caveats from the paper: The study gave a list of roughly 150 TCR beta chains associated with cytomegalovirus. The authors suggested that the approach could potentially be extended to other disease states and immunological phenotypes. In vitro tests confirmed that three of the cytomegalovirus-associated TCR beta chains recognize cytomegalovirus antigens. The validation cohort had no HLA typing available for a later analysis, so co-occurrence within that cohort was assessed over all 120 or so repertoires. In both the original and validation cohorts, the classifier was reported to diagnose cytomegalovirus status with high specificity and sensitivity. In a later analysis, TCRs clustered in the first cohort were found to also tend to co-occur in the approximately 120 validation repertoires, with 94% of cluster scores above 0. While some public TCRs were present in many individuals, most TCR sequences turned up only very rarely across donors.

In the case of this clone: The antigen it binds to is not known. The sample holds no much larger clone one base away, and base qualities are not on file.

The donors belonged to the validation cohort of approximately 130 subjects, which was separate from the approximately 610-subject first cohort. Taken from the germline V gene (reference sequence), the CDR1 and CDR2 loops are SGHNT and YYREEE. Including cysteine and phenylalanine, the CDR3 has 15 amino acids. The read is trimmed to its CDR3 DNA, 45 bases read in frame from base 1. The junction carries 12 bases between V and J, which are trimmed by 3 bases and 0 bases respectively. The library came from the immunoSEQ multiplex PCR assay. In the authors' own workflow: A statistical classification framework was built for diagnosing cytomegalovirus status from the catalog of TCR beta chain sequences. The clones in this table, taken by TCRdb from immuneACCESS, are in-frame only. Not every clone is retained; where verified, under half of the shortfall comes from an unresolved V gene, and the cause of the rest is unknown. The D gene and trimming were derived from the DNA, and the V and J assignments and clone size from that table. Across this sample there are approximately 190,000 clones, with more than 75% seen only once. The ten most abundant clones make up under 7.5% of the sample.

This clonotype was sampled from a man younger than 35 in good health and CMV-seropositive. Sample: PBMCs. The chain uses TRBV5-4 and TRBJ1-1; TRBD1 might be the D gene, on 5 matching bases. DNA sequence: TGTGCCAGCAGCTCGGAGGGGCTGTTGAACACTGAAGCTTTCTTT. Its protein product is CASSSEGLLNTEAFF.